This TCR beta chain was recorded in a study of cytomegalovirus exposure and HLA in healthy donors. Details on this clone: Its antigen is still unknown.

Study-level results: Across donors, sequencing depth was assumed by presence/absence analyses to be roughly uniform. Reportedly, HLA-A and HLA-B alleles of most subjects were accurately predicted from TCR beta. Within an earlier analysis, most TCR beta V segments proved productive either about 87% or about 30% of the time. It was about 180 TCR beta chains that were listed as cytomegalovirus-associated.

Unmatched junction bases numbered 3, after V lost 3 bases and J lost 1 base. Germline V CDR1 and CDR2: WSHSY, SAAADI. This CDR3 is 15 amino acids long. PCR amplification relied on 60 Vbeta primers (plus 13 Jbeta primers). Produced via immunoSEQ multiplex PCR; TCRdb's table is partial and in-frame only. Of 150,000 to 180,000 clones detected, about 85% appear once; the ten largest clones hold over 6%. The receptor's source is a man between 25 and 39 years old in good health and CMV-seropositive. The V gene is TRBV10-2, the J gene TRBJ1-5; TRBD1 matches at 7 bases. Sequencing input: PBMCs. The CDR3 DNA reads TGCGCCAGCAGTGAAGGACAGGCCAGCAATCAGCCCCAGCATTTT. This sequence encodes CASSEGQASNQPQHF.